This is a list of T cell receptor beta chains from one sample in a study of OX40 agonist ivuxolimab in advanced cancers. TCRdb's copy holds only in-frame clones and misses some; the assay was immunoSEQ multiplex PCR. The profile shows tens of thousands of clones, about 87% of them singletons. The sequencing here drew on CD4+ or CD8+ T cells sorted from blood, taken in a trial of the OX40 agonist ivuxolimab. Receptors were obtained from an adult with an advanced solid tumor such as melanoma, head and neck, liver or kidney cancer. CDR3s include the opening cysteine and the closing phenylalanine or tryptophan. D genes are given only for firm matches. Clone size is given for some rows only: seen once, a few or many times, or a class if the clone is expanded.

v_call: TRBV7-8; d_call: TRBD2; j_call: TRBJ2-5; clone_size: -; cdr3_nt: TGTGCCAGCAGCGGGTCTAGCGGGGGGGATGAAGAGACCCAGTACTTC; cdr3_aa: CASSGSSGGDEETQYF
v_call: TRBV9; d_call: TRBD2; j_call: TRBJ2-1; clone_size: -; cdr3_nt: TGTGCCAGCAGCGTAGGCAGCCCGGGACTAGAACAATACAATGAGCAGTTCTTC; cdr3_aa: CASSVGSPGLEQYNEQFF
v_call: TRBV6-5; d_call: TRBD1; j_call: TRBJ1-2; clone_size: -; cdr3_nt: TGTGCCAGCAAAGGGACAGGGGGCGCGTTAGATGGCTACACCTTC; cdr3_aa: CASKGTGGALDGYTF
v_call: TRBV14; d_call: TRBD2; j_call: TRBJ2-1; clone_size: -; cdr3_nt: TGTGCCAGCAGCGAAATTAGCGGGAGAAGGGGCAATGAGCAGTTCTTC; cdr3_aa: CASSEISGRRGNEQFF
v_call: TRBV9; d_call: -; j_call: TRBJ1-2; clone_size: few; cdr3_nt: TGTGCCAGCAGCGTAGTATCGGGGTCGGCTGGCTACACCTTC; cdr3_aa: CASSVVSGSAGYTF
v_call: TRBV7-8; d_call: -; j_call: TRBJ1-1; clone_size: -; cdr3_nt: TGTGCCAGCAGCCTCACTCTAGGGTGGGAGAACACTGAAGCTTTCTTT; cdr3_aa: CASSLTLGWENTEAFF
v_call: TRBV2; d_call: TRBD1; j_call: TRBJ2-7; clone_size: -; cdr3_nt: TGTGCCAGCAGGGGACAGTCTGGCTACGAGCAGTACTTC; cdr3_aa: CASRGQSGYEQYF
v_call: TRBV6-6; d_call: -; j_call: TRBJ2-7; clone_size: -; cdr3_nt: TGTGCCACTAGGTTCGCGAACTACGAGCAGTACTTC; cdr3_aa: CATRFANYEQYF
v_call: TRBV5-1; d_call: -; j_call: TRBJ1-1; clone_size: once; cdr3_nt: TGCGCCAGCAGCTGGGGCGGGGAGAACACTGAAGCTTTCTTT; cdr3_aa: CASSWGGENTEAFF
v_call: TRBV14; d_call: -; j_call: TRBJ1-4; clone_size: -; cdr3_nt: TGTGCCAGCAGCCAAGATTTGGAGGGGGCTAATGAAAAACTGTTTTTT; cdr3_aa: CASSQDLEGANEKLFF
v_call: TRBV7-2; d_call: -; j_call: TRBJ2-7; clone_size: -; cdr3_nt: TGTGCCAGCAGCCTACAAGGCGGCTACGAGCAGTACTTC; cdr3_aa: CASSLQGGYEQYF
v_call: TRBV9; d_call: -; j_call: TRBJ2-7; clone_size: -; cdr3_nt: TGTGCCAGCAGCGTAGGGCCGGACACCGACTACGAGCAGTACTTC; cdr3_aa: CASSVGPDTDYEQYF
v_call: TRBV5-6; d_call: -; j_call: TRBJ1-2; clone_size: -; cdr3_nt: TGTGCCAGCAGCTTGGTGGGGGAAGGCGCAGGCTACACCTTC; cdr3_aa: CASSLVGEGAGYTF
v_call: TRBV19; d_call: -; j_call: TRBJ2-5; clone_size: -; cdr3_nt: TGTGCCAGTAGTATTTCGACTGTTCAAGAGACCCAGTACTTC; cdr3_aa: CASSISTVQETQYF
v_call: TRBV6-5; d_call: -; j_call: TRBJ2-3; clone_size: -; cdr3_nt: TGTGCCAGCGCTACACAAGATACGCAGTATTTT; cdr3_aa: CASATQDTQYF
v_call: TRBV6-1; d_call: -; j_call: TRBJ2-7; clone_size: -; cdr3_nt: TGTGCCAGCAGGTTGACAGATTACGAGCAGTACTTC; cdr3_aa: CASRLTDYEQYF
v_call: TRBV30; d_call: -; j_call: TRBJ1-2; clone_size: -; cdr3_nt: TGTGCCTGGACTCAAGTAGGATCTGGCTACACCTTC; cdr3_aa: CAWTQVGSGYTF
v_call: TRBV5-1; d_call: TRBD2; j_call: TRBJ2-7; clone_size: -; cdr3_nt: TGCGCCAGCAGCGCCCGGACTAGCGGGCACTACGAGCAGTACTTC; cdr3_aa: CASSARTSGHYEQYF
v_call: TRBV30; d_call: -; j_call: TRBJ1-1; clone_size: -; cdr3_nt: TGTGCCTGGAGTAGGTCGACCTTGGGCATGAACACTGAAGCTTTCTTT; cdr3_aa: CAWSRSTLGMNTEAFF
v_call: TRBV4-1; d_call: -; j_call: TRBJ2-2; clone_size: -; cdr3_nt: TGCGCCAGCAGCCAGGGTAGCGGACCCAACACCGGGGAGCTGTTTTTT; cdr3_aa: CASSQGSGPNTGELFF
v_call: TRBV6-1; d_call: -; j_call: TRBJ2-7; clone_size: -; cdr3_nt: TGTGCCAGCAGCGTAGTCTACGAGCAGTACTTC; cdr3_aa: CASSVVYEQYF
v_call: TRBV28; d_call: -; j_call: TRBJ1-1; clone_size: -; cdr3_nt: TGTGCCAGCACCGGACAGCCGAACACTGAAGCTTTCTTT; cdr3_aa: CASTGQPNTEAFF
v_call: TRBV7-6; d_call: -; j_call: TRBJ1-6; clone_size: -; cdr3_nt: TGTGCCAGCAGCTTAGGGGGGCTAGTGGGTAATTCACCCCTCCACTTT; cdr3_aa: CASSLGGLVGNSPLHF
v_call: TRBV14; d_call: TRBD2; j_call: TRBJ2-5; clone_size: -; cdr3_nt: TGTGCCAGCAGCTCGGGGCTAGCGGGAGCCGCCCAGTACTTC; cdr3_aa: CASSSGLAGAAQYF
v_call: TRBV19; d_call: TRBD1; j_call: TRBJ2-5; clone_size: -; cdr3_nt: TGTGCCAGTAGTATCCGGACAGGGGGAGAGACCCAGTACTTC; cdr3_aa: CASSIRTGGETQYF
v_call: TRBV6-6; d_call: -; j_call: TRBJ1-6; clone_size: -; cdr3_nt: TGTGCCAGCAGTTACTCGGTCGGGGGGAATTCACCCCTCCACTTT; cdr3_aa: CASSYSVGGNSPLHF
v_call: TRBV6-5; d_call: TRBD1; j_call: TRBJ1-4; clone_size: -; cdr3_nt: TGTGCCAGCAGGGACAGGGCAAGGGATGAAAAACTGTTTTTT; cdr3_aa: CASRDRARDEKLFF
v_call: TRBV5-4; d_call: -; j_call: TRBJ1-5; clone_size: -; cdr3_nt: TGTGCCAGCAGCCGAGACAGGTCGAGTGAGCCCCAGCATTTT; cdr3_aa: CASSRDRSSEPQHF
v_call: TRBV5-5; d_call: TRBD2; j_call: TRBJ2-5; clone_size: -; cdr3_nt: TGTGCCAGCAGCTTCGGGACTAGCGGGGGTCTGCAAGAGACCCAGTACTTC; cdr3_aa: CASSFGTSGGLQETQYF